This T cell receptor beta chain was documented in a study of blood T cell repertoires in COVID-19. The overall study: Samples of COVID-19 (acute and convalescent) were obtained from the United States, Italy and Spain.

This clone is a singleton in its sample. Recovery among Cohort 3 donors was established by two negative PCRs, clearance, or symptom resolution. Authors' processing steps: The assay estimated nucleated cells by amplifying reference gene primers. Sequencing used immunoSEQ multiplex PCR; TCRdb keeps in-frame clones, though not all of them. For V, J and clone size, that table is used; D and trimming come from the DNA. Of over 250,000 clones in the sample, 80% to 90% were seen once. CDR1 LGHDT and CDR2 YNNKEL come from the germline V gene (reference sequence). V was pared by 4 bases and J by 0 bases, with 13 bases between. CDR3 length equals 16 residues.

The source of this sequence is a young woman who had recovered from COVID-19. The V gene is TRBV3-1 (or the pseudogene TRBV3-2), the J gene TRBJ2-1, with D perhaps TRBD2 (6 bases). Sequenced input: PBMCs or T cells enriched from blood (not recorded which). CDR3 nucleotides: TGTGCCAGCAGCCGCCTGACTAGTCCCTCCTACAATGAGCAGTTCTTC. It is translated as CASSRLTSPSYNEQFF.